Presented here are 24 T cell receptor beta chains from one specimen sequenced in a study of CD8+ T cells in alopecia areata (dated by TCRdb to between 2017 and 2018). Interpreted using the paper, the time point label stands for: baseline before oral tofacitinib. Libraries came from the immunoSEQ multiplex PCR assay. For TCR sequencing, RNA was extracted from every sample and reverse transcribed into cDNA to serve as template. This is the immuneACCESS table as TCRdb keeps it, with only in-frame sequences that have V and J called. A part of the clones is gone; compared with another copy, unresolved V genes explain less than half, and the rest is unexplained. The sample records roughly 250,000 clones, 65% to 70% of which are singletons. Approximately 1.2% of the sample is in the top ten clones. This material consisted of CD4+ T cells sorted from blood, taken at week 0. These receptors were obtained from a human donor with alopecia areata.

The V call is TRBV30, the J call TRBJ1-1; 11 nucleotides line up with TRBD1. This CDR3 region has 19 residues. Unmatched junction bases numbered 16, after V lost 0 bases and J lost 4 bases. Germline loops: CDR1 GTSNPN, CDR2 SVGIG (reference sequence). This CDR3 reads CAWSVPAGQGGFWTTEAFF. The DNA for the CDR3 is TGTGCCTGGAGTGTACCTGCGGGACAGGGGGGATTTTGGACCACTGAAGCTTTCTTT.

CDR3 DNA: TGTGCCAGCTCACCCCGGGACAGGGGCCACGAGCAGTACTTC. Its protein product is CASSPRDRGHEQYF. This rearrangement joins TRBV18 to TRBJ2-7; 10 bases are a match to TRBD1. Per the germline V gene, CDR1 is KGHSH and CDR2 is LQKENI. CDR3 length: 14 amino acids. The J segment lost 5 bases and the V segment lost 3 bases, leaving 4 bases of the junction unmatched.

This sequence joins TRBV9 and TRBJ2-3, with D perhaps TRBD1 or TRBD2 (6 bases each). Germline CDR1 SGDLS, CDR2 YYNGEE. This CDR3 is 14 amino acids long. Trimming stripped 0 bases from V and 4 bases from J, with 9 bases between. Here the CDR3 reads CASSVEGGPDTQYF. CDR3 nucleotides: TGTGCCAGCAGCGTAGAGGGGGGACCAGATACGCAGTATTTT.

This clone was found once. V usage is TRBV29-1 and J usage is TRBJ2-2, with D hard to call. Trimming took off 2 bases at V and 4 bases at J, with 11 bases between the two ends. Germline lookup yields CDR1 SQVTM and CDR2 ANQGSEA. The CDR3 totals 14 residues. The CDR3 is CSVEWAVGTGELFF. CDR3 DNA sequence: TGCAGCGTTGAATGGGCAGTGGGCACCGGGGAGCTGTTTTTT.

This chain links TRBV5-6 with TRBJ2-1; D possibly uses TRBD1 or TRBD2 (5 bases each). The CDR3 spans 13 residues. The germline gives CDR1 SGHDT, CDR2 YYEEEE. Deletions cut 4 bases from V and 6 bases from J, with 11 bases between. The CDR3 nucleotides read TGTGCCAGCAGCGGGGACCGGGGCAATGAGCAGTTCTTC. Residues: CASSGDRGNEQFF.

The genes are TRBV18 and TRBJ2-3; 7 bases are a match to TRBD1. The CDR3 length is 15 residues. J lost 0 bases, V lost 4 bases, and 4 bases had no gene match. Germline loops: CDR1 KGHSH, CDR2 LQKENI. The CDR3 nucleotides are TGTGCCAGCTCACGACAGGGACAGAGCACAGATACGCAGTATTTT. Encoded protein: CASSRQGQSTDTQYF.

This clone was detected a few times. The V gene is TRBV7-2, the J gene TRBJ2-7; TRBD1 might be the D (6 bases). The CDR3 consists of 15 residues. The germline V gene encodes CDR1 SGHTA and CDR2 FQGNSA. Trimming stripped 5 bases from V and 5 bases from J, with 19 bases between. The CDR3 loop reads CASSPSAKQGHEQYF. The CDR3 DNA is TGTGCCAGCAGCCCAAGCGCTAAACAGGGTCACGAGCAGTACTTC.

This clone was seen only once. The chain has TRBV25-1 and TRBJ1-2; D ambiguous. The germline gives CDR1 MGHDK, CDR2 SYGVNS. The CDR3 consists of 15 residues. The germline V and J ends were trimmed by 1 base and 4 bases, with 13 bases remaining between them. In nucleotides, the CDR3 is TGTGCCAGCAGTGAATCGGCCGGACTGATCTATGGCTACACCTTC. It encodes CASSESAGLIYGYTF.

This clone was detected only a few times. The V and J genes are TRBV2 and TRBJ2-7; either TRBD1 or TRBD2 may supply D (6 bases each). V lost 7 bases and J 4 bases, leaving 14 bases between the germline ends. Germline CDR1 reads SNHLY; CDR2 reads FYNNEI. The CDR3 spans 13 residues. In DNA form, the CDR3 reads TGTGCCAGCAAAGGGGGGCCAAGGTACGAGCAGTACTTC. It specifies CASKGGPRYEQYF.

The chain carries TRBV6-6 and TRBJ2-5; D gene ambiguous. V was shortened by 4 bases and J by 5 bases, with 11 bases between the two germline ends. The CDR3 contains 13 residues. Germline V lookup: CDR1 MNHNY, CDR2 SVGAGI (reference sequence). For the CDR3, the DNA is TGTGCCAGCAGTTGGGCAGCTGGGGAGACCCAGTACTTC. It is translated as CASSWAAGETQYF.

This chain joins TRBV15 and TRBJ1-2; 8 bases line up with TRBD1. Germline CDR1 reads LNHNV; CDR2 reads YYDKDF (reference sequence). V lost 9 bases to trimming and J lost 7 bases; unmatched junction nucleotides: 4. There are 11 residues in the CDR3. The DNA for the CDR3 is TGTGCCACGCAGGGGGCAGGTGGCTACACCTTC. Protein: CATQGAGGYTF.

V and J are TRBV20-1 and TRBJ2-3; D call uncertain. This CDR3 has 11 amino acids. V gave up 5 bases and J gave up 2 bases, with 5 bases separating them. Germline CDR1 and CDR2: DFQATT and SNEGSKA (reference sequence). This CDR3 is CSAEHTDTQYF. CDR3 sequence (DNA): TGCAGTGCTGAACACACAGATACGCAGTATTTT.

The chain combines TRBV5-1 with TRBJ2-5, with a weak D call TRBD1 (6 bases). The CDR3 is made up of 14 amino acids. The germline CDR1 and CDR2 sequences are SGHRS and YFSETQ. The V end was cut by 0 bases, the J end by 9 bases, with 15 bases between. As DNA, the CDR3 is TGCGCCAGCAGCTTGGAGGCAGGGGATAAATCCCAGTACTTC. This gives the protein CASSLEAGDKSQYF.

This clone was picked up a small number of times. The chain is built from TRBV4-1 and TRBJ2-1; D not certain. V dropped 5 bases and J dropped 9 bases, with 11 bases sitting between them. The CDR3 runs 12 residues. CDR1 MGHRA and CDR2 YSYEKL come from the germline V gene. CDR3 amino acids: CASSTQAGEQFF. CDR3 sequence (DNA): TGCGCCAGCAGCACTCAAGCTGGTGAGCAGTTCTTC.

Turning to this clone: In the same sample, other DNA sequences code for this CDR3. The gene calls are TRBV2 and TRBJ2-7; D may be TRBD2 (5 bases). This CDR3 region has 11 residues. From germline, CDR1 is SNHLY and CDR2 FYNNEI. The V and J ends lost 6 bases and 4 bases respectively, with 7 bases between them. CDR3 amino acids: CASRGEYEQYF. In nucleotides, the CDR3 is TGTGCCAGCAGGGGAGAATACGAGCAGTACTTC.

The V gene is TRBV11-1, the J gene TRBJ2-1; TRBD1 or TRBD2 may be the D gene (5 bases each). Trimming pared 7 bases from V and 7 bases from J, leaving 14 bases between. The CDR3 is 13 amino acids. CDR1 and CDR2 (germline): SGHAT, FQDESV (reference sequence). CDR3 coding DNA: TGTGCCAGCACCGCTAGCAGGGTTAATGAGCAGTTCTTC. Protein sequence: CASTASRVNEQFF. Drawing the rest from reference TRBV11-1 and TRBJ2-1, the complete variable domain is EAEVAQSPRYKITEKSQAVAFWCDPISGHATLYWYRQILGQGPELLVQFQDESVVDDSQLPKDRFSAERLKGVDSTLKIQPAELGDSAMYLCASTASRVNEQFFGPGTRLTVL.

The DNA for the CDR3 is TGTGCCAGCAGTTACTCGCCAGTTCCCTCTGGAAACACCATATATTTT. It translates to CASSYSPVPSGNTIYF. V is TRBV6-5 and J is TRBJ1-3; no firm D call. The CDR3 runs 16 residues. Germline CDR1 and CDR2: MNHEY and SVGAGI. V was shortened by 0 bases and J by 0 bases, with 9 bases between the two germline ends.

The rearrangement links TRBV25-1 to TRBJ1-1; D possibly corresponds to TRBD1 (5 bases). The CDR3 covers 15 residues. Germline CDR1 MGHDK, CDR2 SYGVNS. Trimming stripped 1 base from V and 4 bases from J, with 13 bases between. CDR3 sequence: CASSELTGPGTEAFF. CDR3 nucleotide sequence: TGTGCCAGCAGTGAATTGACGGGGCCGGGCACTGAAGCTTTCTTT.

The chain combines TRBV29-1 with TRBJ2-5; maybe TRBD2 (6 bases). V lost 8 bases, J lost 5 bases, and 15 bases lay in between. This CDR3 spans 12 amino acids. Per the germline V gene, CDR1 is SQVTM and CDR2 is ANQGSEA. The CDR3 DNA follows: TGCAGCACCAGAGCGGGTTGGGAGACCCAGTACTTC. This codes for CSTRAGWETQYF.

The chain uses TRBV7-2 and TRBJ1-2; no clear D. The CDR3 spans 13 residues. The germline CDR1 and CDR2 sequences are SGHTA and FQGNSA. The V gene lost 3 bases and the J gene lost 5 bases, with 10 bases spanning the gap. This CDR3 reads CASSFDRDYGYTF. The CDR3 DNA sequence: TGTGCCAGCAGCTTCGACCGGGATTATGGCTACACCTTC.

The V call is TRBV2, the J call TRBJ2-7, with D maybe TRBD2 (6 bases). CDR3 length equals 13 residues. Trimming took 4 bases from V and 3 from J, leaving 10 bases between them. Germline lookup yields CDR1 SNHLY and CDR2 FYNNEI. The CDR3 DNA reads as TGTGCCAGCAGTGGGACGGGGGTCTACGAGCAGTACTTC. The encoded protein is CASSGTGVYEQYF.

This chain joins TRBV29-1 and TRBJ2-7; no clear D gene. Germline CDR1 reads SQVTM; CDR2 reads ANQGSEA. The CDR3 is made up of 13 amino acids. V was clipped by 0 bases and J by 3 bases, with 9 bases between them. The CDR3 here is CSVEEVVGYEQYF. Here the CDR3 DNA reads TGCAGCGTTGAAGAGGTCGTGGGCTACGAGCAGTACTTC.

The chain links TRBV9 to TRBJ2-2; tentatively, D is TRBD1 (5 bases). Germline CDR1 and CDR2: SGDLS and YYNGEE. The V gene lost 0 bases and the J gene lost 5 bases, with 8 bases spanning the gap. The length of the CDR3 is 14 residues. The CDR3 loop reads CASSVGAGTGELFF. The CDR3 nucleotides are TGTGCCAGCAGCGTAGGAGCAGGGACCGGGGAGCTGTTTTTT.

The CDR3 sequence is CASSLVSRNEQFF. The CDR3 DNA reads as TGTGCCAGCAGCTTAGTCTCTCGCAATGAGCAGTTCTTC. The rearrangement uses TRBV7-2 and TRBJ2-1; D remains ambiguous. Germline assignment: CDR1 SGHTA and CDR2 FQGNSA. The CDR3 is made up of 13 amino acids. The ends were cut back, 1 base at V and 6 bases at J, with 7 bases in the middle.